A selection of T cell receptor beta chains follows, all from one sample in a study of blood T cell repertoires in COVID-19. Profiled with immunoSEQ multiplex PCR; TCRdb holds only in-frame clones, not every one. This table holds about 310,000 clones, roughly 84% found once. Source material: peripheral blood. Receptor source: a man aged 45-65 years with active or convalescent COVID-19. CDR3s include the opening cysteine and the closing phenylalanine or tryptophan. Fields, in order: clone size, J gene, V gene, CDR3 length, D gene, CDR3 protein, CDR3 DNA. The D gene is left open where the match is weak. Only part of the rows carry a size: once, few, many, or a class if the clone is expanded.

>NA|TRBJ2-1|TRBV7-6|17|TRBD1
CASLAAPGTGKDNEQFF
TGTGCCAGCCTCGCCGCTCCAGGGACAGGGAAGGACAATGAGCAGTTCTTC
>NA|TRBJ1-5|TRBV18|15|TRBD1
CASSPGGNRGQPQHF
TGTGCCAGCTCTCCCGGGGGAAACAGGGGTCAGCCCCAGCATTTT
>NA|TRBJ2-7|TRBV7-8|14|TRBD2
CASSLELAGYKQYF
TGTGCCAGCAGCTTAGAACTAGCGGGATACAAGCAGTACTTC
>NA|TRBJ2-3|TRBV4-3|19|TRBD2
CASSRGLAGTRTSTDTQYF
TGCGCCAGCAGCCGCGGACTAGCGGGGACGCGAACTAGCACAGATACGCAGTATTTT
>NA|TRBJ2-1|TRBV12-5|18|TRBD2
CASGLARREPDRDNEQFF
TGTGCTAGTGGTTTGGCACGGCGGGAGCCAGACAGAGACAATGAGCAGTTCTTC
>NA|TRBJ2-1|TRBV10-3|15|NA
CAISDWRVDINEQFF
TGTGCCATCAGTGATTGGAGGGTCGATATTAATGAGCAGTTCTTC
>few|TRBJ2-3|TRBV4-3|13|NA
CASSQNPSGLQYF
TGCGCCAGCAGCCAGAACCCGAGCGGGTTGCAGTATTTT
>once|TRBJ2-1|TRBV18|20|NA
CASSRLRGRSGPQSEDEQFF
TGTGCCAGCTCACGCCTAAGGGGTCGGAGCGGGCCTCAATCGGAGGATGAGCAGTTCTTC
>NA|TRBJ2-7|TRBV7-7|15|TRBD1
CASSLYPGGSYEQYF
TGTGCTAGCAGCTTGTACCCAGGGGGCTCCTACGAGCAGTACTTC
>NA|TRBJ1-4|TRBV28|14|TRBD1
CASSPGQAHEKLFF
TGTGCCAGCAGTCCCGGACAGGCCCATGAAAAACTGTTTTTT
>NA|TRBJ2-7|TRBV6-5|14|TRBD1
CASSYGTGTYEQYF
TGTGCCAGCAGTTACGGGACAGGGACCTACGAGCAGTACTTC
>NA|TRBJ1-3|TRBV3-1/TRBV3-2|12|NA
CASSLGGNTIYF
TGTGCCAGCAGCCTGGGGGGGAACACCATATATTTT
>NA|TRBJ2-1|TRBV2|13|NA
CASSDIRDNEQFF
TGTGCCAGCAGTGACATCAGGGACAATGAGCAGTTCTTC
>NA|TRBJ1-4|TRBV30|14|NA
CAWNPARGREKLFF
TGTGCCTGGAACCCCGCGCGAGGCCGTGAAAAACTGTTTTTT
>once|TRBJ2-1|TRBV5-5|15|TRBD2
CASSLKRESYNEQFF
TGTGCCAGCAGCCTCAAGCGGGAGTCGTACAATGAGCAGTTCTTC
>NA|TRBJ2-7|TRBV7-2|12|NA
CASSPLSYEQYF
TGTGCCAGCAGCCCCCTCAGCTACGAGCAGTACTTC
>few|TRBJ2-2|TRBV19|16|NA
CASSIGGGVVTGELFF
TGTGCCAGTAGTATTGGAGGGGGCGTCGTTACCGGGGAGCTGTTTTTT
>NA|TRBJ2-2|TRBV27|17|NA
CASSLYPQGADTGELFF
TGTGCCAGCAGTTTATACCCACAGGGCGCGGACACCGGGGAGCTGTTTTTT
>NA|TRBJ2-5|TRBV30|13|TRBD1
CAWSRQGEETQYF
TGTGCCTGGAGTCGACAGGGGGAAGAGACCCAGTACTTC
>once|TRBJ1-1|TRBV6-5|14|NA
CASSNRASGTEAFF
TGTGCCAGCAGTAACAGGGCATCTGGGACTGAAGCTTTCTTT
>NA|TRBJ2-7|TRBV7-2|15|NA
CASSLGGTLSYEQYF
TGTGCCAGCAGCTTAGGGGGGACACTTTCCTACGAGCAGTACTTC
>NA|TRBJ2-1|TRBV11-2|14|NA
CASSLDYPGNEQFF
TGTGCCAGCAGCTTAGATTACCCCGGTAATGAGCAGTTCTTC
>NA|TRBJ2-5|TRBV20-1|15|TRBD1
CSASWDRVPQETQYF
TGCAGTGCTAGTTGGGACAGGGTTCCCCAAGAGACCCAGTACTTC
>NA|TRBJ1-4|TRBV4-1|17|TRBD1
CASSQVFAGTGNEKLFF
TGCGCCAGCAGCCAAGTTTTTGCCGGGACAGGGAATGAAAAACTGTTTTTT
>NA|TRBJ2-3|TRBV29-1|14|NA
CSVVNLISTDTQYF
TGCAGCGTTGTGAACCTAATATCCACAGATACGCAGTATTTT
>NA|TRBJ1-4|TRBV28|16|NA
CASSFTRGTLNEKLFF
TGTGCCAGCAGTTTTACAAGGGGGACACTGAATGAAAAACTGTTTTTT
>many|TRBJ2-7|TRBV10-3|12|NA
CAISSGKIEQYF
TGTGCCATCAGCTCAGGGAAGATAGAGCAGTACTTC
>NA|TRBJ1-6|TRBV7-3|18|NA
CASSFPEGQPRGNSPLHF
TGTGCCAGCAGCTTCCCCGAAGGGCAGCCTAGGGGTAATTCACCCCTCCACTTT
>few|TRBJ2-2|TRBV5-1|16|TRBD2
CASSLSGTRIAGELFF
TGCGCCAGCAGCTTGTCCGGGACTAGGATCGCCGGGGAGCTGTTTTTT
>NA|TRBJ2-1|TRBV20-1|11|TRBD2
CKGGGANEQFF
TGCAAGGGCGGGGGGGCCAATGAGCAGTTCTTC
>NA|TRBJ2-7|TRBV7-2|14|NA
CASSLVVQSYEQYF
TGTGCCAGCAGCTTAGTGGTACAGTCCTACGAGCAGTACTTC
>NA|TRBJ1-1|TRBV5-1|14|TRBD1
CASSPGTGETEAFF
TGCGCCAGCAGCCCCGGGACAGGGGAAACTGAAGCTTTCTTT
>once|TRBJ1-5|TRBV3-1/TRBV3-2|17|NA
CASSQEFGQGTNQPQHF
TGTGCCAGCAGCCAAGAATTTGGTCAGGGCACGAATCAGCCCCAGCATTTT
>NA|TRBJ2-5|TRBV6-2/TRBV6-3|14|NA
CASSLGGAWETQYF
TGTGCCAGCAGTCTAGGGGGTGCTTGGGAGACCCAGTACTTC
>NA|TRBJ1-1|TRBV4-2|14|NA
CASSPGLSNTEAFF
TGTGCCAGCAGCCCAGGATTATCGAACACTGAAGCTTTCTTT
>NA|TRBJ1-4|TRBV4-1|16|NA
CASSQDRGSAGGELFF
TGCGCCAGCAGCCAAGATCGGGGGAGCGCGGGGGGTGAATTGTTTTTT
>NA|TRBJ1-2|TRBV6-5|13|NA
CASRPDSNYGYTF
TGTGCCAGCAGGCCAGACAGCAACTATGGCTACACCTTC
>NA|TRBJ2-3|TRBV14|18|NA
CASSQDSRQGFSTDTQYF
TGTGCCAGCAGCCAAGATAGTCGGCAGGGATTCAGCACAGATACGCAGTATTTT
>NA|TRBJ2-3|TRBV10-3|23|TRBD1
CAISESYSCWGQGTGGSSDTQYF
TGTGCCATCAGTGAGTCTTACTCCTGTTGGGGACAGGGGACCGGGGGTTCCTCAGATACGCAGTATTTT
>NA|TRBJ1-2|TRBV11-2|16|TRBD1
CASSLDPGTGGYGYTF
TGTGCCAGCAGCTTAGACCCCGGGACAGGGGGCTATGGCTACACCTTC
>NA|TRBJ1-5|TRBV28|15|NA
CASSLGGNSNQPQHF
TGTGCCAGCAGTTTAGGAGGAAATAGCAATCAGCCCCAGCATTTT
>NA|TRBJ1-1|TRBV4-3|14|NA
CASSQQGGNTEAFF
TGCGCCAGCAGCCAACAGGGAGGGAACACTGAAGCTTTCTTT
>NA|TRBJ1-4|TRBV25-1|13|NA
CASRQDSNEKLFF
TGTGCCAGTCGACAGGACTCTAATGAAAAACTGTTTTTT
>NA|TRBJ2-5|TRBV5-1|14|TRBD1
CASGNRGQGETQYF
TGCGCCAGCGGAAACAGGGGGCAGGGTGAGACCCAGTACTTC
>NA|TRBJ2-1|TRBV7-2|15|TRBD2
CASSFLRTSGREQFF
TGTGCCAGCAGCTTCCTGAGGACTAGCGGGAGGGAGCAGTTCTTC
>NA|TRBJ2-7|TRBV5-1|14|TRBD1
CASSLTGQNYEQYF
TGCGCCAGCAGCTTAACGGGACAGAACTACGAGCAGTACTTC
>NA|TRBJ1-2|TRBV11-2|13|NA
CASSLGGTSGYTF
TGTGCCAGCAGCCTTGGGGGGACTTCTGGCTACACCTTC
>NA|TRBJ2-5|TRBV7-2|15|NA
CASSWHKMYQETQYF
TGTGCCAGCAGCTGGCATAAAATGTACCAAGAGACCCAGTACTTC
>few|TRBJ2-2|TRBV7-9|14|NA
CASSLGLSAGELFF
TGTGCCAGCAGCTTAGGTTTATCGGCCGGGGAGCTGTTTTTT
>NA|TRBJ1-1|TRBV10-1|13|NA
CASSEQGNTEAFF
TGCGCCAGCAGTGAACAGGGGAACACTGAAGCTTTCTTT
>NA|TRBJ2-3|TRBV14|16|TRBD2
CASSRLAGGPEDTQYF
TGTGCCAGCAGCCGCCTAGCGGGAGGGCCCGAGGATACGCAGTATTTT
>NA|TRBJ1-6|TRBV19|14|TRBD1
CASSRGQGNSPLHF
TGTGCCAGTAGTAGGGGACAGGGGAATTCACCCCTCCACTTT
>NA|TRBJ2-2|TRBV9|20|TRBD1
CASSVGRGRITTNNTGELFF
TGTGCCAGCAGCGTAGGCAGGGGGCGAATTACGACGAATAACACCGGGGAGCTGTTTTTT
>NA|TRBJ1-1|TRBV2|14|NA
CASSVSRMNTEAFF
TGTGCCAGCAGTGTATCCAGAATGAACACTGAAGCTTTCTTT
>few|TRBJ1-1|TRBV7-2|13|NA
CASSFSGETEAFF
TGTGCCAGCAGCTTTTCAGGGGAGACTGAAGCTTTCTTT
>NA|TRBJ2-3|TRBV12-2|18|NA
CASRLALLTAGSTDTQYF
TGTGCAAGTCGCTTAGCGCTCCTCACGGCGGGGAGCACAGATACGCAGTATTTT